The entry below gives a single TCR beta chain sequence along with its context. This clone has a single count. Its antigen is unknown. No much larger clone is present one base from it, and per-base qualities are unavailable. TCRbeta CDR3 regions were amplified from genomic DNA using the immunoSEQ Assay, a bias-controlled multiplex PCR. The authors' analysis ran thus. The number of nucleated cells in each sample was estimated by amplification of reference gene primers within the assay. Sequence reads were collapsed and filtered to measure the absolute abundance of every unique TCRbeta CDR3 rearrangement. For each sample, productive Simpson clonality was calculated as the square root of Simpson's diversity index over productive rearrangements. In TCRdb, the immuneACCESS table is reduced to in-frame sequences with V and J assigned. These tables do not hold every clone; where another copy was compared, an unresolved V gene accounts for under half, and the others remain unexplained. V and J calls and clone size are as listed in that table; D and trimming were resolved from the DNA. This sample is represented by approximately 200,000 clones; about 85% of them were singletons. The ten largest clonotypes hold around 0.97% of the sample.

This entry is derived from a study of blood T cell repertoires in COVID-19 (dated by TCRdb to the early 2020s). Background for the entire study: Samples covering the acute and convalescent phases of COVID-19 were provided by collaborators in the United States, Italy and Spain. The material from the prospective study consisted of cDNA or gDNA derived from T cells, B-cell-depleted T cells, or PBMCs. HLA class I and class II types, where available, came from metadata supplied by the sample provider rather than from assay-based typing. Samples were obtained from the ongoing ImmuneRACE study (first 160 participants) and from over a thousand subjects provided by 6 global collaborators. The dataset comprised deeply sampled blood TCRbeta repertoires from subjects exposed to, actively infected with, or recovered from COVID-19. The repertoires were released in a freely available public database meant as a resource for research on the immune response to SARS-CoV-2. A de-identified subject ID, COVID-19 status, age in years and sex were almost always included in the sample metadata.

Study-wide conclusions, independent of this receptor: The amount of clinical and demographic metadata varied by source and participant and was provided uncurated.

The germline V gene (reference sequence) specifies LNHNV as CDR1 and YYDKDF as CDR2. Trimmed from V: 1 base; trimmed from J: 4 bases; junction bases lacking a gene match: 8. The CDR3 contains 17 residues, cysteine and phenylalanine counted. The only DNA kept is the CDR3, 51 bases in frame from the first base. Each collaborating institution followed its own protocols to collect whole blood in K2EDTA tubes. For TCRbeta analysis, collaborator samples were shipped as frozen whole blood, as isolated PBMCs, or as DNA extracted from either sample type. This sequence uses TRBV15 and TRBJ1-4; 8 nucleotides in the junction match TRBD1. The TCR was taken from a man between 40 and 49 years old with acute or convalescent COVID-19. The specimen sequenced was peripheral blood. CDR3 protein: CATSRVGRGQDNEKLFF. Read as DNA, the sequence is TGTGCCACCAGCAGAGTGGGCAGGGGGCAGGATAATGAAAAACTGTTTTTT.